This TCR beta chain was observed in a study of human T cells and chemical hapten exposure. Time point given: pre-sensitization, week 0. Specified treatment: therapeutic diphenylcyclopropenone sensitization with weekly scalp DPC. Unfractionated whole blood served as the source for total RNA extraction. V was shortened by 3 bases and J by 6 bases, with 11 bases between the two germline ends. There are 13 residues in the CDR3. MiXCR was run by TCRdb on the RACE reads, yielding one entry per CDR3 protein. The sample has fewer than 300,000 distinct CDR3 sequences, approximately 8.4% seen once. The genes are TRBV12-3 or TRBV12-4 and TRBJ1-2; D is unclear. The sequenced sample was whole blood, obtained in connection with sensitization to the hapten diphenylcyclopropenone (DPC). The sequence was collected from a woman aged 40 to 50 with alopecia areata. Some clones in this sample may be carry-over from other donors' samples. CDR3 amino acids: CASSFLRRDGYTF. The DNA for the CDR3 is TGTGCCAGCAGTTTTTTGCGGAGAGATGGCTACACCTTC.